These T cell receptor beta chains were read from a single sample in a study of blood T cell repertoires in COVID-19. The protocol was immunoSEQ multiplex PCR, while the TCRdb copy is restricted to in-frame clones and leaves out a portion. The sample includes around 130,000 clones, approximately 85% of them seen just once. What was sequenced was peripheral blood. The receptors originated from a human donor in a cohort sampled during active COVID-19. The CDR3 runs from the conserved cysteine through the conserved F or W. Fields, in order: J gene, clone size, D gene, V gene, CDR3 DNA, CDR3 protein. The D gene is left open where the match is weak. The size entry is marked missing in some rows and otherwise reads once, few, many or a size class.

TRBJ2-1 once TRBD2 TRBV19 TGTGCCAGTAGTGTCTCGAGCGGGGGGGCCTACAATGAGCAGTTCTTC CASSVSSGGAYNEQFF
TRBJ1-1 few TRBD1 TRBV10-3 TGTGCCATCAGCCGGACAGGGGCGACCATGAACACTGAAGCTTTCTTT CAISRTGATMNTEAFF
TRBJ2-1 few TRBD2 TRBV5-5 TGTGCCAGCAGCTTGGTGACTAGCGGGGGGTTCCTGAGCTCCTACAATGAGCAGTTCTTC CASSLVTSGGFLSSYNEQFF
TRBJ2-3 . TRBD2 TRBV13 TGTGCCAGCAGCTTGGCTAGCGGGGGCAGAACTAGCACAGATACGCAGTATTTT CASSLASGGRTSTDTQYF
TRBJ2-5 once TRBD2 TRBV7-3 TGTGCCAGCAGCGCTAGCGGGGGAGAAGAGACCCAGTACTTC CASSASGGEETQYF
TRBJ2-7 . . TRBV3-1/TRBV3-2 TGTGCCAGCAGCCAAGACCAATTCGAGCAGTACTTC CASSQDQFEQYF
TRBJ1-2 . TRBD1 TRBV6-5 TGTGCCACAAGGGACAGGGATAACTATGGCTACACCTTC CATRDRDNYGYTF
TRBJ1-3 . . TRBV5-4 TGTGCCAGCAGCTTTGGGGGGGTCGGCTCTGGAAACACCATATATTTT CASSFGGVGSGNTIYF
TRBJ2-3 . . TRBV2 TGTGCCAGCAGAACGGACAGAAGCACAGATACGCAGTATTTT CASRTDRSTDTQYF
TRBJ1-4 . . TRBV3-1/TRBV3-2 TGTGCCAGCAGCCCTATAGGACAGAGGGGCGTGGTGGGTGAAAAACTGTTTTTT CASSPIGQRGVVGEKLFF
TRBJ2-5 . . TRBV18 TGTGCCAGCTCACCCCCTATCCAAGAGACCCAGTACTTC CASSPPIQETQYF
TRBJ2-4 . TRBD2 TRBV3-1/TRBV3-2 TGTGCCAGCAGCCAAGCTATAAGAGGGAGGGGTGGCAAAAACATTCAGTACTTC CASSQAIRGRGGKNIQYF
TRBJ2-5 . . TRBV18 TGTGCCAGCTCATCGTTTCTCCAGACCACAGGGGAGACCCAGTACTTC CASSSFLQTTGETQYF
TRBJ1-4 . TRBD1 TRBV19 TGTGCCAGTAGTACGACAGGGGCTGCAACTAATGAAAAACTGTTTTTT CASSTTGAATNEKLFF
TRBJ1-1 . . TRBV11-2 TGTGCCAGCAGCTTAGAGGCCGGGTCGAACACTGAAGCTTTCTTT CASSLEAGSNTEAFF
TRBJ1-5 . . TRBV18 TGTGCCAGCTCACCGGGCAGGGAAACGAATCAGCCCCAGCATTTT CASSPGRETNQPQHF
TRBJ2-3 . . TRBV11-2 TGTGCCAGCAGCTCGAGTACAGATACGCAGTATTTT CASSSSTDTQYF
TRBJ2-1 few . TRBV7-3 TGTGCCAGCAGCCCCATGGAGGGGAATGAGCAGTTCTTC CASSPMEGNEQFF
TRBJ2-3 . TRBD2 TRBV4-1 TGCGCCAGCAGCCAGGCTCGGAGGGGCGGGGGGGCGGATACGCAGTATTTT CASSQARRGGGADTQYF
TRBJ2-7 . . TRBV7-2 TGTGCCAGCAGCCTCGACAGGCCCTACGAGCAGTACTTC CASSLDRPYEQYF
TRBJ2-7 . . TRBV6-6 TGTGCCAGCAGTTACCGCTACGAGCAGTACTTC CASSYRYEQYF
TRBJ1-6 . . TRBV19 TGTGCCAGTTCCCGCCGAAGGAACAGGAATAATTCACCCCTCCACTTT CASSRRRNRNNSPLHF
TRBJ1-2 . . TRBV9 TGTGCCAGCAACACAGGACAGTTTAACTATGGCTACACCTTC CASNTGQFNYGYTF
TRBJ1-4 . . TRBV18 TGTGCCAGCTCACCATCCGGTGAGAAACTGTTTTTT CASSPSGEKLFF
TRBJ2-3 . TRBD1 TRBV6-6 TGTGCCAGCGCCGACAGGGCAGATACGCAGTATTTT CASADRADTQYF
TRBJ1-6 . TRBD1 TRBV9 TGTGCCAGCAGCGCCCATTGGGGGACAGGGTATTCACCCCTCCACTTT CASSAHWGTGYSPLHF
TRBJ2-7 . TRBD1 TRBV18 TGTGCCAGCTCACCAATCGGACAGGGGGCGCCCGAGCAGTACTTC CASSPIGQGAPEQYF
TRBJ1-1 . . TRBV30 TGTGCCTGGGATCGTGGGCGGGGGGGTTTTGGAGCTTTCTTT CAWDRGRGGFGAFF
TRBJ1-1 . TRBD1 TRBV5-8 TGTGCCAGCAGCTTGCGGCACAGGGGGACTGAAGCTTTCTTT CASSLRHRGTEAFF
TRBJ1-5 once . TRBV18 TGTGCCAGCTCACCCAGTGGGCAGCAGAATCAGCCCCAGCATTTT CASSPSGQQNQPQHF
TRBJ1-6 . . TRBV9 TGTGCCAGCAGCGTTGGGGGGGCTCAATCACCCCTCCACTTT CASSVGGAQSPLHF
TRBJ1-1 . TRBD1 TRBV5-1 TGCGCCAGCAGCTTGGGGCCGGGACAGTTGAACACTGAAGCTTTCTTT CASSLGPGQLNTEAFF
TRBJ2-1 . . TRBV5-6 TGTGCCAGCCTTGGGGGAGGAATATACAATGAGCAGTTCTTC CASLGGGIYNEQFF
TRBJ2-1 . TRBD1 TRBV5-1 TGCGCCAGCAGCTTTTTAGAGGGGGCCCACAATGAGCAGTTCTTC CASSFLEGAHNEQFF
TRBJ1-2 few . TRBV11-3 TGTGCCAGCAGCCCCTGGAGCAACTATGGCTACACCTTC CASSPWSNYGYTF